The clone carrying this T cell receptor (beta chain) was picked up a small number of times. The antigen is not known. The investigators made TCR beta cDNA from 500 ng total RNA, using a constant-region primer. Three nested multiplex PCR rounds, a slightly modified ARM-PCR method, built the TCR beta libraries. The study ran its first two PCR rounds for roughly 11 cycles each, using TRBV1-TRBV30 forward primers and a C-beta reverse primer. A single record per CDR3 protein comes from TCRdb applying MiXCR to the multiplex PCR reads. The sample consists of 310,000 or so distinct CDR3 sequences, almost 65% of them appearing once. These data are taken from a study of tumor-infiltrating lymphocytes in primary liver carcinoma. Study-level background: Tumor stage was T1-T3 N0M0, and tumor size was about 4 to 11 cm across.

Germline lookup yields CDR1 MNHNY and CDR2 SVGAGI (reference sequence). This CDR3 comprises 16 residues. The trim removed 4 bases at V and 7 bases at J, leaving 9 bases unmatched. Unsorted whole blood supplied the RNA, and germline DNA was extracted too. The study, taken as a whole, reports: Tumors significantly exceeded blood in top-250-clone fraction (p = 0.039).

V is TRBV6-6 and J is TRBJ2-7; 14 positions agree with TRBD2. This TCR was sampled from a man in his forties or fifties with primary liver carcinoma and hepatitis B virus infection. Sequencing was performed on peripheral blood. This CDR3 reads CASSSRLAGGLGEQYF. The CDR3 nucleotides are TGTGCCAGCAGTTCTCGACTAGCGGGAGGGCTCGGGGAGCAGTACTTC.